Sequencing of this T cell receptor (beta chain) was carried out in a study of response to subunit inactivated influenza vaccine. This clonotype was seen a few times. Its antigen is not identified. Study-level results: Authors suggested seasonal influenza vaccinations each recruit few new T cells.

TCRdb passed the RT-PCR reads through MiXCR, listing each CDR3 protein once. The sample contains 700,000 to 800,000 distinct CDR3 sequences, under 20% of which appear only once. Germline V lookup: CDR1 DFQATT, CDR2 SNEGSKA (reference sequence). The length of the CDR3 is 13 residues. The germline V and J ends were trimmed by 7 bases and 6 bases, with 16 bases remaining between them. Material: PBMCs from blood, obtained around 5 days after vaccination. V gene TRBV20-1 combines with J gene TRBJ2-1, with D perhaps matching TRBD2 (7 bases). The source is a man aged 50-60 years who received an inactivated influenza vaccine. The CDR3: CSGRGGRANEQFF. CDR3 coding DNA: TGCAGTGGGCGAGGGGGGAGGGCCAATGAGCAGTTCTTC.